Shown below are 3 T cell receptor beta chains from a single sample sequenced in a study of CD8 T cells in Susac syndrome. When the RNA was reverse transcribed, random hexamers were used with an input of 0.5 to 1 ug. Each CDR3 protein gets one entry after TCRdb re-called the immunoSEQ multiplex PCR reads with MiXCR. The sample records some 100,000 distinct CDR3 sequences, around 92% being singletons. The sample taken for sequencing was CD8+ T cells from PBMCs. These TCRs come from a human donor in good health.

In nucleotides, the CDR3 is TGCGCCAGTTTTGACAGTCTTTCCTACGAGCAGTACTTC. Its protein is CASFDSLSYEQYF. The V gene is TRBV5-1, the J gene TRBJ2-7, with D perhaps TRBD1 (5 bases). This CDR3 comprises 13 residues. Trimming took 8 bases from V and 1 from J, leaving 13 bases between them. CDR1 is SGHRS and CDR2 is YFSETQ in the germline V gene.

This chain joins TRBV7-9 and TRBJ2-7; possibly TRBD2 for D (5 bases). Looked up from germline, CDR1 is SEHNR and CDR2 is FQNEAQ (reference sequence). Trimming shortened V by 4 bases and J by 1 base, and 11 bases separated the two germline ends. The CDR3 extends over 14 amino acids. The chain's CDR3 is CASSSRGDSYEQYF. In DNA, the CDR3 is TGTGCCAGCAGCTCCCGGGGAGATTCCTACGAGCAGTACTTC.

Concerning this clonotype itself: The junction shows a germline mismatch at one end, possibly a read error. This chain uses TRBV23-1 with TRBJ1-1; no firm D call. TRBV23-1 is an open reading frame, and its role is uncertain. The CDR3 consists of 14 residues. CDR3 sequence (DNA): TGCACCAGCAGTCAATCGCACACGAACACTGAAGCTTTCTTT. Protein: CTSSQSHTNTEAFF.